This T cell receptor (beta chain) was profiled in a study of beta chain features in type 1 diabetes. Study as a whole: Cells sorted and examined across all samples totaled nearly 110,000,000.

Study-level findings and limits: Reduced insertions and increased deletions marked VDJ junctions in type 1 diabetes patients.

The sample holds a few counts of this clone. What it binds is not known. V lost 3 bases to trimming and J lost 6 bases; unmatched junction nucleotides: 8. The germline gives CDR1 SGHTA, CDR2 FQGNSA. This CDR3 comprises 15 residues. CD45RO/CCR7/CD25/CD127/CD95/CD27 staining was used to isolate CD4+ naive, central memory, regulatory and stem cell-like memory cells by sorting. cDNA synthesis used the whole RNA isolate, giving expressed TCRB sequences. TCRdb keeps only in-frame clones here, not all; method: immunoSEQ multiplex PCR. The data contain just over 450,000 clones, around 28% of them seen just once; the ten biggest clones take up 0.05% to 0.065%.

The origin of this receptor is a man younger than 35 in good health. The chain combines TRBV7-2 with TRBJ2-1; 7 nucleotides align to TRBD1. The sequencing input was naive CD4+ T cells from blood. This chain's CDR3 is CASSFRAGGSNEQFF. The CDR3 nucleotides are TGTGCCAGCAGCTTCCGGGCAGGGGGTAGCAATGAGCAGTTCTTC.